The rows below give T cell receptor beta chains drawn from one sample of a study of circulating CD8 cells and anti-PD-1 response in melanoma. MiXCR, run by TCRdb on the reads, gives a single entry per CDR3 protein. The sample carries about 830 distinct CDR3 sequences, about 9.9% recorded once. The source material was CD8+ T cells from PBMCs, sampled at baseline or after one month of anti-PD-1 therapy (not recorded which). These receptors all stem from a human donor with melanoma. Both conserved end residues are part of each CDR3. The D gene is left open where the match is weak. Clone size is stated in some rows and not others, as once, few, many or a class when expanded.

D,J,V,size,CDR3,DNA
NA,TRBJ2-7,TRBV28,few,CASSPRTAPYEQYF,TGTGCCAGCAGTCCCCGGACTGCACCTTACGAGCAGTACTTC
TRBD1,TRBJ2-3,TRBV12-5,medium-sized,CASALRDRAQDTQYF,TGTGCTAGTGCCCTCCGGGACAGGGCACAAGATACGCAGTATTTT
TRBD1,TRBJ2-1,TRBV19,large,CASSFQGAYNEQFF,TGTGCCAGTAGTTTCCAGGGGGCGTACAATGAGCAGTTCTTC
NA,TRBJ2-5,TRBV2,medium-sized,CASSERLRQETQYF,TGTGCCAGCAGTGAACGACTACGCCAAGAGACCCAGTACTTC
TRBD1,TRBJ1-2,TRBV10-3,medium-sized,CAISESMTGGARMAHWRYGYTF,TGTGCCATCAGTGAGTCAATGACAGGGGGCGCGAGGATGGCACATTGGCGATATGGCTACACCTTC
TRBD1,TRBJ1-4,TRBV7-3,medium-sized,CASSLSQGAGGSNEKLFF,TGTGCCAGCAGCTTAAGTCAGGGGGCCGGAGGTAGTAATGAAAAACTGTTTTTT
NA,TRBJ2-7,TRBV21-1,large,CASSPPPGLSYEQYF,TGTGCCAGCAGCCCCCCTCCGGGACTTTCCTACGAGCAGTACTTC
TRBD1,TRBJ2-7,TRBV4-2,medium-sized,CASSHRRTGGGEQYF,TGTGCCAGCAGCCACCGAAGGACAGGGGGCGGCGAGCAGTACTTC
NA,TRBJ2-5,TRBV27,medium-sized,CASSLGLQETQYF,TGTGCCAGCAGTTTAGGGCTCCAAGAGACCCAGTACTTC
NA,TRBJ2-5,TRBV25-1,medium-sized,CASSEYQGSYQETQYF,TGTGCCAGCAGTGAATACCAGGGATCGTACCAAGAGACCCAGTACTTC
TRBD1,TRBJ2-3,TRBV19,medium-sized,CASSIGGTGGTDTQYF,TGTGCCAGTAGTATAGGTGGGACAGGGGGCACAGATACGCAGTATTTT
NA,TRBJ1-1,TRBV19,NA,CASSIASRPWDTEAFF,TGTGCCAGTAGTATAGCCAGTAGACCCTGGGACACTGAAGCTTTCTTT
NA,TRBJ1-5,TRBV2,large,CASSEAIGNQPQHF,TGTGCCAGCAGTGAAGCGATTGGGAACCAGCCCCAGCATTTT
TRBD1,TRBJ2-7,TRBV28,medium-sized,CASSSPDRAYEQYF,TGTGCCAGCAGTTCCCCAGACAGGGCATACGAGCAGTACTTC
NA,TRBJ2-5,TRBV19,medium-sized,CASSMVAGETQYF,TGTGCCAGTAGTATGGTGGCGGGGGAGACCCAGTACTTC
NA,TRBJ2-1,TRBV5-5,NA,CASSERREQFF,TGTGCCAGCAGCGAGCGACGTGAGCAGTTCTTC
NA,TRBJ2-1,TRBV4-1,medium-sized,CASSQRQGSEQFF,TGCGCCAGCAGTCAACGCCAGGGAAGTGAGCAGTTCTTC
NA,TRBJ1-1,TRBV4-1,medium-sized,CASSQSTGRGDTEAFF,TGCGCCAGCAGCCAATCCACAGGGCGAGGGGACACTGAAGCTTTCTTT
NA,TRBJ2-7,TRBV27,few,CASSFWGRRYEQYF,TGTGCCAGCAGTTTTTGGGGGCGGCGATACGAGCAGTACTTC
NA,TRBJ2-3,TRBV5-4,large,CASSLGRTSTDTQYF,TGTGCCAGCAGCTTGGGCCGGACTAGCACAGATACGCAGTATTTT
NA,TRBJ1-5,TRBV5-6,medium-sized,CASSLGRDDQPQHF,TGTGCCAGCAGCTTGGGTAGGGATGATCAGCCCCAGCATTTT
TRBD2,TRBJ2-3,TRBV12-5,medium-sized,CASGYGLVSDTQYF,TGTGCTAGTGGCTACGGACTAGTTTCAGATACGCAGTATTTT
NA,TRBJ1-5,TRBV7-8,few,CASSLLRGNNQPQHF,TGTGCCAGCAGCTTACTAAGGGGGAACAATCAGCCCCAGCATTTT
NA,TRBJ2-2,TRBV4-1,medium-sized,CASSPRFGLGRGPNTGELFF,TGCGCCAGCAGCCCCCGCTTTGGGCTCGGCCGAGGTCCGAACACCGGGGAGCTGTTTTTT
NA,TRBJ1-1,TRBV7-8,medium-sized,CASSFRKANTEAFF,TGTGCCAGCAGCTTTAGAAAGGCGAACACTGAAGCTTTCTTT
TRBD2,TRBJ2-3,TRBV4-1,large,CASSQGASGGASDTQYF,TGCGCCAGCAGCCAAGGGGCGAGCGGGGGGGCATCAGATACGCAGTATTTT
NA,TRBJ2-1,TRBV4-3,few,CASSHGVGVSNEQFF,TGCGCCAGCAGCCACGGGGTGGGGGTAAGCAATGAGCAGTTCTTC
NA,TRBJ2-2,TRBV27,medium-sized,CASSRDIPTGELFF,TGTGCCAGCAGTAGGGACATCCCGACCGGGGAGCTGTTTTTT
NA,TRBJ2-4,TRBV5-4,few,CASSSGETGSAKNIQYF,TGTGCCAGCAGCTCCGGGGAGACGGGATCAGCCAAAAACATTCAGTACTTC
NA,TRBJ2-7,TRBV5-1,few,CASSLNYEQYF,TGCGCCAGCAGCTTAAACTACGAGCAGTACTTC
TRBD1,TRBJ1-6,TRBV19,medium-sized,CASSIEGQSSYNSPLHF,TGTGCCAGTAGTATAGAGGGACAGAGCTCCTATAATTCACCCCTCCACTTT
TRBD1,TRBJ2-7,TRBV27,medium-sized,CASSLDRGDNEQYF,TGTGCCAGCAGTTTGGACAGGGGGGATAACGAGCAGTACTTC
NA,TRBJ2-3,TRBV2,few,CASEGGRGTDTQYF,TGTGCCAGCGAGGGGGGGAGAGGCACAGATACGCAGTATTTT
TRBD2,TRBJ2-3,TRBV20-1,medium-sized,CSARRKLAGGTDTQYF,TGCAGTGCCCGAAGAAAGTTAGCGGGGGGCACAGATACGCAGTATTTT
NA,TRBJ1-4,TRBV20-1,hyperexpanded,CSARSTATNEKLFF,TGCAGTGCTAGATCGACAGCAACTAATGAAAAACTGTTTTTT
NA,TRBJ1-4,TRBV27,large,CASSFSGTSEKLFF,TGTGCCAGCAGTTTCAGTGGGACTTCAGAAAAACTGTTTTTT
NA,TRBJ1-6,TRBV18,large,CASSPVDEGSPLHF,TGTGCCAGCTCACCAGTGGACGAGGGGTCACCCCTCCACTTT
TRBD1,TRBJ2-7,TRBV5-1,medium-sized,CASRQHLPQGNLVHEQYF,TGCGCCAGCAGGCAACACCTACCACAGGGGAATTTAGTCCACGAGCAGTACTTC
TRBD2,TRBJ2-3,TRBV15,medium-sized,CATSQAGGTDTQYF,TGTGCCACCAGCCAAGCGGGGGGCACAGATACGCAGTATTTT
NA,TRBJ2-1,TRBV28,medium-sized,CASSFPVGEQFF,TGTGCCAGCAGTTTTCCCGTAGGTGAGCAGTTCTTC
TRBD1,TRBJ2-3,TRBV27,medium-sized,CASSFLPGDRPMTDTQYF,TGTGCCAGCAGTTTTTTACCTGGGGACAGGCCAATGACAGATACGCAGTATTTT
NA,TRBJ1-1,TRBV7-8,medium-sized,CASSLAGEAFF,TGTGCCAGCAGCTTAGCCGGTGAAGCTTTCTTT
NA,TRBJ2-1,TRBV14,medium-sized,CASSGQTLRNEQFF,TGTGCCAGCAGCGGACAAACCCTGCGGAATGAGCAGTTCTTC
NA,TRBJ2-3,TRBV19,NA,CASSIGGSTGTQYF,TGTGCCAGTAGTATCGGGGGTTCCACAGGTACGCAGTATTTT
TRBD1,TRBJ1-4,TRBV2,medium-sized,CASNRRQGGNEKLFF,TGTGCCAGCAATCGACGACAGGGAGGTAATGAAAAACTGTTTTTT
TRBD1,TRBJ1-5,TRBV7-6,once,CASSLAEGTEAQPQHF,TGTGCCAGCAGCTTAGCAGAGGGGACAGAAGCTCAGCCCCAGCATTTT
NA,TRBJ1-1,TRBV18,medium-sized,CASSLDPVTEAFF,TGTGCCAGCTCACTAGACCCGGTGACTGAAGCTTTCTTT
NA,TRBJ2-7,TRBV21-1,medium-sized,CASSTAASGGVSSYEYF,TGTGCCAGCAGCACAGCGGCTAGCGGGGGGGTCTCCTCCTACGAGTACTTC
NA,TRBJ2-3,TRBV7-2,medium-sized,CASTPTGQASTDTQYF,TGTGCCAGCACCCCAACGGGGCAAGCTAGCACAGATACGCAGTATTTT
NA,TRBJ2-1,TRBV18,medium-sized,CASSPADYNEQFF,TGTGCCAGCTCACCAGCGGACTACAATGAGCAGTTCTTC
NA,TRBJ2-7,TRBV21-1,NA,CASSTAASGGISPYERYF,TGTGCCAGCAGCACAGCGGCTAGCGGGGGGATCTCCCCCTACGAGCGGTACTTC
TRBD2,TRBJ2-3,TRBV2,NA,CASSGPVIAGVTDTQYF,TGTGCCAGCAGTGGGCCCGTGATAGCGGGGGTGACAGATACGCAGTATTTT
TRBD1,TRBJ2-1,TRBV2,medium-sized,CASSVVGQGKNEQFF,TGTGCCAGCAGTGTAGTCGGACAGGGCAAAAATGAGCAGTTCTTC
NA,TRBJ2-2,TRBV7-9,NA,CASSLSDRVKVRTGELFF,TGTGCCAGCAGCTTATCGGATAGGGTGAAAGTTCGCACCGGGGAGCTGTTTTTT
NA,TRBJ2-1,TRBV7-6,NA,CASSLLIGGEYNEQFF,TGTGCCAGCAGCCTATTGATTGGCGGGGAATACAATGAGCAGTTCTTC
TRBD2,TRBJ2-1,TRBV27,NA,CASSSMASGALVQFF,TGTGCCAGCAGCTCCATGGCTAGCGGCGCACTTGTGCAGTTCTTC
NA,TRBJ2-5,TRBV27,medium-sized,CASSLTGLETQYF,TGTGCCAGCAGTTTGACGGGGTTGGAGACCCAGTACTTC
TRBD1,TRBJ1-2,TRBV12-3/TRBV12-4,medium-sized,CASSTSRGAGGYGYTF,TGTGCCAGCTCCACCTCCCGGGGGGCAGGGGGTTATGGCTACACCTTC
NA,TRBJ2-7,TRBV9,medium-sized,CASSFNSGVGEQYF,TGTGCCAGCAGCTTCAACTCGGGCGTTGGAGAGCAGTACTTC
NA,TRBJ2-3,TRBV9,medium-sized,CASSVLADTQYF,TGTGCCAGCAGCGTATTAGCAGATACGCAGTATTTT